This TCR beta chain was captured in a study of radiotherapy plus CTLA-4 blockade in lung cancer. Whole-study context: Roughly 17% of patients responded objectively, and about 30% achieved disease control. The study's findings and limits: In blood, early T cell clone dynamics reportedly predicted response best, together with interferon-beta. Peripheral blood showed expansion of tumor-derived TCR clones after radiotherapy and ipilimumab.

The protocol was immunoSEQ multiplex PCR, while the TCRdb copy is restricted to in-frame clones and leaves out a portion. Here the sample spans around 110,000 clones, 81% being singletons. For this clone: What it recognizes is unknown.

Germline values: CDR1 MNHEY, CDR2 SVGAGI. This CDR3 contains 14 residues. With V trimmed by 5 bases and J by 7 bases, 7 bases remained unmatched. Those with chemo-refractory metastatic non-small-cell lung cancer were treated with focal radiation combined with CTLA-4 blockade using ipilimumab. Sequencing used peripheral blood, obtained from a patient treated with radiotherapy plus ipilimumab. V usage is TRBV6-5 and J usage is TRBJ1-2, with 10 positions matching TRBD1. This receptor was taken from a human donor with non-small cell lung cancer that progressed on radiotherapy plus ipilimumab. Some clones in this sample may be carry-over from other donors' samples. The CDR3 region has the DNA TGTGCCAGCAGTCAAGACAGGGGGCGACTTGGCTACACCTTC. As protein: CASSQDRGRLGYTF.